This T cell receptor (beta chain) was found in a study of response to subunit inactivated influenza vaccine. Study-wide findings and caveats: The authors suggested that every seasonal influenza vaccination recruits few new T cells.

Concerning this clonotype itself: Its specificity is not known.

V lost 5 bases and J 8 bases, leaving 16 bases between the germline ends. The CDR3 totals 13 residues. Germline-derived CDR1 and CDR2 are SGHDT and YYEEEE. TCRdb re-called the RT-PCR reads with MiXCR, one entry per CDR3 protein. This table holds under 800,000 distinct CDR3 sequences, approximately 14% found once. This clonotype was obtained from a man aged 45-60 years who received an inactivated influenza vaccine. This chain uses TRBV5-6 with TRBJ1-2; TRBD1 might be the D (6 bases). Source: PBMCs from blood, taken around two weeks before vaccination. The CDR3 loop is CASSLGSGAGYTF. The CDR3 DNA reads TGTGCCAGCAGTCTGGGGTCAGGGGCCGGCTACACCTTC. Drawing the rest from reference TRBV5-6 and TRBJ1-2, the complete variable domain is DAGVTQSPTHLIKTRGQQVTLRCSPKSGHDTVSWYQQALGQGPQFIFQYYEEEERQRGNFPDRFSGHQFPNYSSELNVNALLLGDSALYLCASSLGSGAGYTFGSGTRLTVV.